This record covers a single T cell receptor beta chain. These data are taken from a study of blood T cell repertoires in COVID-19. Germline CDR1 SGHRS, CDR2 YFSETQ. The CDR3 has 14 amino acids. V was trimmed by 5 bases and J by 4 bases, leaving 15 bases between them. Participants were aged roughly 18 to 89 years from some 24 US areas. Assay used: immunoSEQ multiplex PCR; TCRdb lists only in-frame clones, some missing. The table has about 320,000 clones, roughly 90% seen once. Input material: PBMCs or T cells enriched from blood (not recorded which). The genes are TRBV5-1 and TRBJ1-1; a possible D gene is TRBD1 (6 bases). The clonotype comes from a woman between 25 and 40 years old who had been exposed to COVID-19. The CDR3: CASSGTGSGTEAFF. The CDR3 coding sequence is TGCGCCAGCAGTGGCACAGGGTCGGGCACTGAAGCTTTCTTT.